The TCR beta chain under discussion was sequenced for a study of shared clonotypes between healthy human individuals. In regard to this clone: The target antigen is unknown.

Germline V gene data show CDR1 as SGHVS and CDR2 as FNYEAQ. The CDR3 is 16 residues long. Trimming removed 1 base from V and 6 bases from J; junction bases left unmatched: 8. Regarding the study as a whole: Generation probabilities of non-shared clonotypes were lower (relative to those shared by all four donors).

TCRdb keeps only in-frame clones here, not all; method: immunoSEQ multiplex PCR. The sample includes some 1,400,000 clones, around 97% of them seen just once. The sample taken for sequencing was naive CD4+ T cells sorted from blood. Subset in this sample: CD45RA+ positively selected. The sequence was obtained from a man aged 25 to 40 in good health. V gene TRBV7-6 combines with J gene TRBJ2-1; 8 bases are a match to TRBD2. CDR3 loop: CASSLGPAGVANEQFF. The CDR3 DNA sequence: TGTGCCAGCAGCTTAGGTCCAGCGGGAGTCGCCAATGAGCAGTTCTTC.